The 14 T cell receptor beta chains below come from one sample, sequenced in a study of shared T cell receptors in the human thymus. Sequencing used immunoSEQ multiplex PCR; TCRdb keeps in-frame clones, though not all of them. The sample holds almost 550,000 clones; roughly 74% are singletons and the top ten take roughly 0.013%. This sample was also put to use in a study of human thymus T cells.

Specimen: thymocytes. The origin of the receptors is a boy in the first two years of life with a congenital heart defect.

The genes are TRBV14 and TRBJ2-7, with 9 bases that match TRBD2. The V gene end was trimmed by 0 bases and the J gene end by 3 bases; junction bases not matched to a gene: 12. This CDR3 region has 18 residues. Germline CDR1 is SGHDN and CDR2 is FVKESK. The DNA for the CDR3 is TGTGCCAGCAGCCAAGATCGCCTAGCGGGGACCCTGAACTACGAGCAGTACTTC. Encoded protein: CASSQDRLAGTLNYEQYF.

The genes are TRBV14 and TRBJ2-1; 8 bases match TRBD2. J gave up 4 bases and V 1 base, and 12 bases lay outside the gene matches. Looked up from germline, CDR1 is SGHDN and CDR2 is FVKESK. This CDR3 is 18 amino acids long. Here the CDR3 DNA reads TGTGCCAGCAGCCAAGTGGGTAGCGGGGTCGAAAAGTACAATGAGCAGTTCTTC. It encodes CASSQVGSGVEKYNEQFF.

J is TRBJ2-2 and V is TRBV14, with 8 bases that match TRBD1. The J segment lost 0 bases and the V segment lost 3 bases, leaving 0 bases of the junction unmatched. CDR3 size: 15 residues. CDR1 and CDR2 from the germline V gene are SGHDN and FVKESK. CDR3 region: CASSQDRANTGELFF. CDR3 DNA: TGTGCCAGCAGCCAGGACAGGGCGAACACCGGGGAGCTGTTTTTT.

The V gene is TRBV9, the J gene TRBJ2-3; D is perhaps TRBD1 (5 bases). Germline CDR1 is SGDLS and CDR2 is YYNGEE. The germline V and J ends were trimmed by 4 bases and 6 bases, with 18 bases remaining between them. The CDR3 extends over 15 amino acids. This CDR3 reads CASSPRTSIGDTQYF. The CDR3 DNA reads TGTGCCAGCAGCCCTCGGACATCGATTGGGGATACGCAGTATTTT.

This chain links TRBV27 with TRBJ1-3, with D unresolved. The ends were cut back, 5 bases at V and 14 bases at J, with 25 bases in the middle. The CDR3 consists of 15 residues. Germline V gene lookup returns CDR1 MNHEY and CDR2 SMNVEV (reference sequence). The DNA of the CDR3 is TGTGCCAGCAGTGCTATACCTGCACCCGAACCGGTTTTATATTTT. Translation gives CASSAIPAPEPVLYF.

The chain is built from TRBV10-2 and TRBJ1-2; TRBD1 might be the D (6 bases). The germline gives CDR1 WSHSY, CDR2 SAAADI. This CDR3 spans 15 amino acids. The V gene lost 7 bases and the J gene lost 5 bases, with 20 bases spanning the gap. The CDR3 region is CASTETAGEGYGYTF. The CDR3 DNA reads TGCGCCAGCACCGAAACCGCAGGGGAAGGGTATGGCTACACCTTC.

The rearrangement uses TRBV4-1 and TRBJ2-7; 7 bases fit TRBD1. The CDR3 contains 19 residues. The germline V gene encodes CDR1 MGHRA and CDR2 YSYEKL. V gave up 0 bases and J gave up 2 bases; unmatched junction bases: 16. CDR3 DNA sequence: TGCGCCAGCAGCCAAGATATGGGGAAAAGCCGGGACAGTCCCTACGAGCAGTACTTC. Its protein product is CASSQDMGKSRDSPYEQYF.

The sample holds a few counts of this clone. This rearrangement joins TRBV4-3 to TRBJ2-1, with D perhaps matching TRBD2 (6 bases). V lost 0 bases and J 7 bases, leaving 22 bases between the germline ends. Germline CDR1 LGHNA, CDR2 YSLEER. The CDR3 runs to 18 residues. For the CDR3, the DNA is TGCGCCAGCAGCCAAGAAGGGGTGGGAGGATCAGGTACGAATGAGCAGTTCTTC. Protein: CASSQEGVGGSGTNEQFF.

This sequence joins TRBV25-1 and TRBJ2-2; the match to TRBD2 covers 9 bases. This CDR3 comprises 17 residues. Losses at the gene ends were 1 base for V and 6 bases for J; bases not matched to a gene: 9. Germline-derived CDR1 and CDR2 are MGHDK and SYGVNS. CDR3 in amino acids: CASSESRLAATPGELFF. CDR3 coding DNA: TGTGCCAGCAGTGAATCTAGACTAGCGGCCACCCCCGGGGAGCTGTTTTTT. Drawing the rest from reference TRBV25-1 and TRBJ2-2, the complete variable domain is EADIYQTPRYLVIGTGKKITLECSQTMGHDKMYWYQQDPGMELHLIHYSYGVNSTEKGDLSSESTVSRIRTEHFPLTLESARPSHTSQYLCASSESRLAATPGELFFGEGSRLTVL.

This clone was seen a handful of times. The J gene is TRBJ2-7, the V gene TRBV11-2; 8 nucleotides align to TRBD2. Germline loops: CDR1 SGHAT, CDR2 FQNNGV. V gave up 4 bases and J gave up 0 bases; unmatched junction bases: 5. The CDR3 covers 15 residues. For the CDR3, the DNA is TGTGCCAGCAGCTCTAGCGGGTTGGACTCCTACGAGCAGTACTTC. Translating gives CASSSSGLDSYEQYF.

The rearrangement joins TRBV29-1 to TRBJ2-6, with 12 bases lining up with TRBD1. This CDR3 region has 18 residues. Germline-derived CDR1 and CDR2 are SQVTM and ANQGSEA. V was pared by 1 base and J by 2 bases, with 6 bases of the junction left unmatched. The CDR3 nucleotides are TGCAGCGTTGAAGTGGGGACAGGGGGCGCAACTGGGGCCAACGTCCTGACTTTC. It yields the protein CSVEVGTGGATGANVLTF.

The CDR3 DNA follows: TGTGCCAGTAGACCAGGGGGACAGGGGTCCTACGAGCAGTACTTC. It codes for CASRPGGQGSYEQYF. The rearrangement joins TRBV19 to TRBJ2-7; 10 bases match TRBD1. J lost 1 base, V lost 6 bases, and 6 bases had no gene match. The germline CDR1 and CDR2 sequences are LNHDA and SQIVND (reference sequence). The CDR3 sequence is 15 residues long.

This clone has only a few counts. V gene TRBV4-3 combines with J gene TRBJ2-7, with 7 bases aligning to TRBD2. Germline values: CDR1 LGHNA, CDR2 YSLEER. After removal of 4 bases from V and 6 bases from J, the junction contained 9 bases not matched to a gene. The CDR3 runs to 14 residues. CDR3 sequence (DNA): TGCGCCAGCAGCCTCTCCCGACTAGCCGTCGAGCAGTACTTC. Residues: CASSLSRLAVEQYF.

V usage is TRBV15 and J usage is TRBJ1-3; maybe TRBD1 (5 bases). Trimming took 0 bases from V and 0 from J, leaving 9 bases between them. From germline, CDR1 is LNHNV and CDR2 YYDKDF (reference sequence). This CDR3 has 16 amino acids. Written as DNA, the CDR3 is TGTGCCACCAGCAGAGATCGGGGGTACTCTGGAAACACCATATATTTT. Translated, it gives CATSRDRGYSGNTIYF.